The rows below give T cell receptor beta chains drawn from one sample of a study of blood T cells in healthy people across ages. TCRdb re-derived calls from the 5' RACE reads in MiXCR, one entry per CDR3 protein. The sample shows about 680,000 distinct CDR3 sequences, 49% of them seen only once. Sequenced sample: blood. The receptor source for this set is a woman in her sixties in good health. CDR3s include the opening cysteine and the closing phenylalanine or tryptophan. The order of the fields is D gene, clone size, V gene, J gene, CDR3 protein, CDR3 DNA. The D gene is left open where the match is weak. Clone size, where shown, is once, few, many, or a class for clones that have expanded.

D gene: TRBD1
clone size: NA
V gene: TRBV20-1
J gene: TRBJ2-6
CDR3 protein: CSASRTGTGGRANVLTF
CDR3 DNA: TGCAGTGCTTCCCGGACAGGGACTGGCGGTAGGGCCAACGTCCTGACTTTC

D gene: NA
clone size: NA
V gene: TRBV11-3
J gene: TRBJ2-1
CDR3 protein: CASSLTISGTNEQFF
CDR3 DNA: TGTGCCAGCAGCTTAACTATTAGCGGAACTAATGAGCAGTTCTTC

D gene: NA
clone size: NA
V gene: TRBV6-2/TRBV6-3
J gene: TRBJ2-5
CDR3 protein: CASSYLAVGSNEQYF
CDR3 DNA: TGTGCCAGCAGTTACCTAGCCGTCGGTAGCAATGAGCAGTACTTC

D gene: TRBD1
clone size: NA
V gene: TRBV4-2
J gene: TRBJ1-2
CDR3 protein: CASSQPGGIDYGYTF
CDR3 DNA: TGTGCCAGCAGCCAACCAGGGGGCATCGACTATGGCTACACCTTC

D gene: TRBD2
clone size: few
V gene: TRBV7-2
J gene: TRBJ2-2
CDR3 protein: CASSLPLAGGGVTGELFF
CDR3 DNA: TGTGCCAGCAGCTTACCACTAGCGGGAGGAGGCGTTACCGGGGAGCTGTTTTTT

D gene: NA
clone size: NA
V gene: TRBV6-6
J gene: TRBJ2-5
CDR3 protein: CASSPIRTGEGETQYF
CDR3 DNA: TGTGCCAGCAGCCCTATTAGAACAGGAGAAGGAGAGACCCAGTACTTC

D gene: TRBD2
clone size: NA
V gene: TRBV7-2
J gene: TRBJ2-4
CDR3 protein: CASSFGGAGGRDIQYF
CDR3 DNA: TGTGCCAGCAGCTTTGGTGGAGCGGGAGGACGAGACATTCAGTACTTC

D gene: NA
clone size: many
V gene: TRBV25-1
J gene: TRBJ2-3
CDR3 protein: CASSAGLSTDTQYF
CDR3 DNA: TGTGCCAGCAGTGCAGGGTTGAGCACAGATACGCAGTATTTT

D gene: TRBD2
clone size: NA
V gene: TRBV4-3
J gene: TRBJ2-3
CDR3 protein: CASSQETSGRIDTQYF
CDR3 DNA: TGCGCCAGCAGCCAAGAGACTAGCGGGAGGATAGATACGCAGTATTTT

D gene: NA
clone size: NA
V gene: TRBV4-3
J gene: TRBJ2-3
CDR3 protein: CASSQDRRGTDTQYF
CDR3 DNA: TGCGCCAGCAGCCAAGATCGGAGAGGGACAGATACGCAGTATTTT

D gene: NA
clone size: few
V gene: TRBV7-3
J gene: TRBJ2-7
CDR3 protein: CASSLGAGPPYEQYF
CDR3 DNA: TGTGCCAGCAGCTTAGGGGCTGGGCCACCCTACGAGCAGTACTTC

D gene: TRBD2
clone size: few
V gene: TRBV28
J gene: TRBJ2-1
CDR3 protein: CASSPGEGGSYNEQFF
CDR3 DNA: TGTGCCAGCAGCCCGGGGGAGGGAGGTTCCTACAATGAGCAGTTCTTC

D gene: NA
clone size: few
V gene: TRBV12-3/TRBV12-4
J gene: TRBJ2-4
CDR3 protein: CASSPRERWVKNIQYF
CDR3 DNA: TGTGCCAGCAGTCCCAGGGAACGTTGGGTGAAAAACATTCAGTACTTC